The 18 T cell receptor beta chains in this list originate from one sample, sequenced in a study of control samples from healthy donors and cancer patients. Clones were sequenced by immunoSEQ multiplex PCR, and TCRdb holds only the in-frame ones, with some missing. In the table there are some 94,000 clones, approximately 86% of which are singletons. Sequencing was done on a sample of blood. These receptors came from a woman aged 45 to 65 in good health.

The V call is TRBV19, the J call TRBJ2-1; TRBD1 agrees at 10 bases. CDR1 LNHDA and CDR2 SQIVND come from the germline V gene (reference sequence). The CDR3 contains 15 residues. Losses at the gene ends were 6 bases for V and 7 bases for J; bases not matched to a gene: 9. In DNA, the CDR3 is TGTGCCAGTAGCCTGACAGGGGGCGAGGTGAATGAGCAGTTCTTC. Translation gives CASSLTGGEVNEQFF.

The chain uses TRBV7-9 and TRBJ2-1, with D uncertain. Germline V gives CDR1 SEHNR, CDR2 FQNEAQ (reference sequence). This CDR3 region has 12 residues. Trimming removed 1 base at V and 14 bases at J, with 12 bases between. CDR3 protein: CASSLVGEYKFF. The CDR3 nucleotides are TGTGCCAGCAGCTTAGTTGGGGAATACAAGTTCTTC.

This clone was observed a single time. The chain couples TRBV18 to TRBJ1-1; D unresolved. This CDR3 is built from 13 residues. With 6 bases removed from V and 2 bases from J, the gap between germline ends came to 10 bases. The germline gives CDR1 KGHSH, CDR2 LQKENI. CDR3 sequence reads: CASSETRNTEAFF. The CDR3 DNA follows: TGTGCCAGCTCCGAGACACGAAACACTGAAGCTTTCTTT.

The chain employs TRBV2 and TRBJ1-2, with D hard to call. Looked up from germline, CDR1 is SNHLY and CDR2 is FYNNEI. There are 12 residues in the CDR3. V dropped 8 bases and J dropped 4 bases, with 11 bases sitting between them. CDR3 residues: CASSRTVYGYTF. In DNA form, the CDR3 reads TGTGCCAGCTCCCGGACGGTCTATGGCTACACCTTC.

The chain recombines TRBV28 with TRBJ1-2; D is unclear. Trimming took 1 base from V and 4 from J, leaving 10 bases between them. Germline V lookup: CDR1 MDHEN, CDR2 SYDVKM. The CDR3 is made up of 14 amino acids. The CDR3 nucleotides read TGTGCCAGCAGTTTATTCGGACGGTTCTATGGCTACACCTTC. It is translated as CASSLFGRFYGYTF.

V and J are TRBV7-2 and TRBJ2-2; 8 nucleotides agree with TRBD2. The CDR3 is made up of 16 amino acids. Germline V gene sequence: CDR1 SGHTA, CDR2 FQGNSA. Trimming cost V 1 base and J 4 bases; bases outside gene matches: 5. The CDR3 region is CASSLVAAGGTGELFF. CDR3 sequence (DNA): TGTGCCAGCAGCTTAGTCGCTGCGGGAGGCACCGGGGAGCTGTTTTTT.

For the CDR3, the DNA is TGTGCCAGCAGCTTAGGTGGCGGGAGCGCCTACAATGAGCAGTTCTTC. This translates into CASSLGGGSAYNEQFF. V and J are TRBV7-2 and TRBJ2-1; TRBD2 matches at 7 bases. The CDR3 runs 16 residues. The V gene end was trimmed by 1 base and the J gene end by 2 bases; junction bases not matched to a gene: 5. Germline V CDR1 and CDR2: SGHTA, FQGNSA.

J is TRBJ2-7 and V is TRBV6-5, with TRBD2 matching 8 bases. Germline V CDR1 and CDR2: MNHEY, SVGAGI. This CDR3 contains 15 residues. The ends lost 10 bases at V and 3 bases at J; junction bases unmatched: 14. CDR3 region: CATTPGTSKFYEQYF. The CDR3 DNA follows: TGTGCCACCACCCCCGGGACTAGTAAATTCTACGAGCAGTACTTC.

The chain is built from TRBV6-5 and TRBJ2-6; possible D gene TRBD1, 6 bases. Germline V lookup: CDR1 MNHEY, CDR2 SVGAGI. The CDR3 extends over 15 amino acids. V gave up 4 bases and J gave up 4 bases, with 11 bases separating them. The CDR3 here is CASSSGATGANVLTF. The DNA for the CDR3 is TGTGCCAGCAGTTCAGGGGCAACAGGGGCCAACGTCCTGACTTTC.

The gene calls are TRBV3-1 (or the pseudogene TRBV3-2) and TRBJ2-3, with 12 bases that match TRBD2. Germline values: CDR1 LGHDT, CDR2 YNNKEL (reference sequence). V dropped 5 bases and J dropped 2; count of bases not matched to a gene: 5. The CDR3 runs to 16 residues. DNA for the CDR3: TGTGCCAGCAGCGGAGGACTAGCGGGGCTCACAGATACGCAGTATTTT. It encodes CASSGGLAGLTDTQYF.

The gene calls are TRBV29-1 and TRBJ2-1; TRBD1 might be the D (6 bases). The V end was cut by 6 bases, the J end by 1 base, with 25 bases between. Germline V gene lookup returns CDR1 SQVTM and CDR2 ANQGSEA. The CDR3 contains 18 residues. CDR3 nucleotides: TGCAGCGTCATCTGGACTGGAAACAGGGAAAAGTCCTACAATGAGCAGTTCTTC. Residues: CSVIWTGNREKSYNEQFF.

The chain uses TRBV7-9 and TRBJ2-7; D remains ambiguous. Germline V gene lookup returns CDR1 SEHNR and CDR2 FQNEAQ (reference sequence). The germline V and J ends were trimmed by 0 bases and 0 bases, with 9 bases remaining between them. CDR3 length equals 15 residues. The CDR3 sequence: CASSLAIFSSYEQYF. CDR3 DNA: TGTGCCAGCAGCTTAGCCATTTTTAGCTCCTACGAGCAGTACTTC. Based on the CDR3 plus reference TRBV7-9 and TRBJ2-7, the full variable domain is DTGVSQNPRHKITKRGQNVTFRCDPISEHNRLYWYRQTLGQGPEFLTYFQNEAQLEKSRLLSDRFSAERPKGSFSTLEIQRTEQGDSAMYLCASSLAIFSSYEQYFGPGTRLTVT.

V usage is TRBV12-5 and J usage is TRBJ2-3, with unresolved D. V was pared by 2 bases and J by 6 bases, with 3 bases between. The CDR3 loop spans 11 amino acids. Germline CDR1 reads LGHNT; CDR2 reads FRNRAP. The CDR3 region is CASGLMDTQYF. The CDR3 DNA is TGTGCTAGTGGTTTGATGGATACGCAGTATTTT.

This clone has a handful of counts. J is TRBJ2-4 and V is TRBV7-3; 10 bases are shared with TRBD1. V was pared by 4 bases and J by 0 bases, with 18 bases of the junction left unmatched. Per the germline V gene, CDR1 is SGHTA and CDR2 is FQGTGA. This CDR3 contains 21 residues. The chain's CDR3 is CASSSRPGTGVRQLAKNIQYF. Written as DNA, the CDR3 is TGTGCCAGCAGCTCTAGACCCGGGACAGGGGTTCGGCAACTAGCCAAAAACATTCAGTACTTC.

This rearrangement joins TRBV9 to TRBJ2-5, with D perhaps assigned TRBD1 or TRBD2 (5 bases each). This CDR3 is built from 17 residues. CDR1 SGDLS and CDR2 YYNGEE come from the germline V gene. V shed 5 bases and J shed 4 bases, with 24 bases lying between them. The CDR3 nucleotides read TGTGCCAGCAGTCCCGGGACCCAGGGATTTTTTAGAGAGACCCAGTACTTC. Its translation is CASSPGTQGFFRETQYF. Looking up the rest from reference TRBV9 and TRBJ2-5 gives the full variable domain: DSGVTQTPKHLITATGQRVTLRCSPRSGDLSVYWYQQSLDQGLQFLIQYYNGEERAKGNILERFSAQQFPDLHSELNLSSLELGDSALYFCASSPGTQGFFRETQYFGPGTRLLVL.

The chain is built from TRBV10-3 and TRBJ2-3; 12 bases line up with TRBD1. Germline CDR1 ENHRY, CDR2 SYGVKD. This CDR3 spans 15 amino acids. V trimming: 2 bases; J trimming: 6 bases; junction bases outside the gene matches: 3. The CDR3 DNA reads TGTGCCATCAGTGAGGCGGGGACAGGGGGCGATACGCAGTATTTT. Protein sequence: CAISEAGTGGDTQYF.

The chain uses TRBV5-1 and TRBJ1-1; possibly TRBD1 for D (6 bases). From germline, CDR1 is SGHRS and CDR2 YFSETQ. The V end lost 7 bases, the J end lost 0 bases, and 10 bases lay between the germline ends. CDR3 length equals 13 residues. Here the CDR3 reads CASRTELNTEAFF. The CDR3 DNA reads as TGCGCCAGCCGGACAGAGTTGAACACTGAAGCTTTCTTT.

This clone was detected only once. The chain couples TRBV7-2 to TRBJ1-1; D remains unclear. V lost 1 base to trimming and J lost 7 bases, with 10 bases between them. Germline V gene lookup returns CDR1 SGHTA and CDR2 FQGNSA. The CDR3 runs 13 residues. The CDR3 sequence: CASSLESYVEAFF. Written as DNA, the CDR3 is TGTGCCAGCAGCTTAGAATCGTATGTTGAAGCTTTCTTT.